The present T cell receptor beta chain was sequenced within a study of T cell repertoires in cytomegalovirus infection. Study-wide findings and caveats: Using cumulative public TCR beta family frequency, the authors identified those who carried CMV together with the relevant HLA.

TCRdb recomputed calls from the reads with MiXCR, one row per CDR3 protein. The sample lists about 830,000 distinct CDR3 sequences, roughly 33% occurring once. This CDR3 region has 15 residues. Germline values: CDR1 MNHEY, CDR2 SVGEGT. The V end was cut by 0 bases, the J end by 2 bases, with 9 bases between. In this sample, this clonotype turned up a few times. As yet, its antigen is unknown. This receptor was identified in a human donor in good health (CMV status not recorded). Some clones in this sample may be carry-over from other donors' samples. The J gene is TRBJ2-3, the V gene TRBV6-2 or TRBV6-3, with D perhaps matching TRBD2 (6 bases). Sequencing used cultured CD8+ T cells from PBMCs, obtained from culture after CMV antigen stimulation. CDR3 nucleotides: TGTGCCAGCAGTTACTCACTAGCCTACACAGATACGCAGTATTTT. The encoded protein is CASSYSLAYTDTQYF.